This T cell receptor beta chain was identified in a study of breast tumors, draining lymph nodes, adjacent tissues. Study-wide results and caveats: Compared with basal-like, luminal-like tumors shared significantly more repertoire with nontumor tissue. Data fit most tumor T cells coming from lymph node, expanding in tumor. Data only fit, rather than demonstrated, lymph node origin of most tumor T cells. Tumor repertoires ranked between lymph nodes and nontumor tissue in diversity, with V and J gene preferences.

The germline CDR1 and CDR2 sequences are SGHTA and FQGNSA. The V end lost 9 bases, the J end lost 7 bases, and 16 bases lay between the germline ends. This CDR3 comprises 14 residues. Breast cancer patients provided tissue from their axillary draining lymph nodes. This clonotype was found many times. Its matching antigen is unknown. TCRdb fed the multiplex PCR reads into MiXCR, producing one record per CDR3 protein. The sample carries approximately 230,000 distinct CDR3 sequences, 30% to 35% recorded once. The V and J genes are TRBV7-2 and TRBJ1-6, with D tentatively TRBD1 (5 bases). Sequencing was performed on axillary lymph node tissue. The clonotype was recovered from a female donor with breast cancer. Some clones in this sample may be carry-over from other donors' samples. CDR3 in DNA: TGTGCCAGTCAGTCCCAGGGTAACAATTCACCCCTCCACTTT. This translates into CASQSQGNNSPLHF.